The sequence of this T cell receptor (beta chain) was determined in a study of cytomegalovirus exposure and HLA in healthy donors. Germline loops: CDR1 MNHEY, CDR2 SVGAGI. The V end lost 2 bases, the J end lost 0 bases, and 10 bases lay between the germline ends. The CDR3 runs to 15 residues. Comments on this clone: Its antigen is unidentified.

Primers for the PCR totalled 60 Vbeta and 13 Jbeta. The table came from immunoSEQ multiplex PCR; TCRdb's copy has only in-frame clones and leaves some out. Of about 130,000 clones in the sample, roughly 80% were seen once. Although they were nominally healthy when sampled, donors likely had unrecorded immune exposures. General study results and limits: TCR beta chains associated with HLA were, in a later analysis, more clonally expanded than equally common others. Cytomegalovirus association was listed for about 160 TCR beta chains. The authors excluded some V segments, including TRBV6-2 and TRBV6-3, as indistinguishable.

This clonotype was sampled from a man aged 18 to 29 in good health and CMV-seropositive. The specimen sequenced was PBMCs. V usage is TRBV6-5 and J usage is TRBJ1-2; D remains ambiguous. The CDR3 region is CASSYLGDPNYGYTF. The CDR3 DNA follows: TGTGCCAGCAGTTACCTAGGTGATCCTAACTATGGCTACACCTTC.